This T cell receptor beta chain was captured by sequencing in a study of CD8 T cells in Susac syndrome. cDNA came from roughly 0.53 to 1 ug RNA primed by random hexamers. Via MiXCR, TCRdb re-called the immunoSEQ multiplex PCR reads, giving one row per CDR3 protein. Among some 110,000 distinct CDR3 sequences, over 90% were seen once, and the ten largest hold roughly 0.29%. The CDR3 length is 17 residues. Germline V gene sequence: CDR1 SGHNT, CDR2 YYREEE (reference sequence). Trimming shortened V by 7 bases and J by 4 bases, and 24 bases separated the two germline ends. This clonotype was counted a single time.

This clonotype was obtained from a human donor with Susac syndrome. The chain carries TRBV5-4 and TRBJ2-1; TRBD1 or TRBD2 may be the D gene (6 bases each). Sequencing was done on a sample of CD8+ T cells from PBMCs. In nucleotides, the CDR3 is TGTGCCAGCCGACCTCGAGTACAGGGCGGGAATTACAATGAGCAGTTCTTC. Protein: CASRPRVQGGNYNEQFF.